The rows below give T cell receptor beta chains drawn from one sample of a study of cytomegalovirus exposure and HLA in healthy donors. Clones were sequenced by immunoSEQ multiplex PCR, and TCRdb holds only the in-frame ones, with some missing. Its table records 200,000 or so clones. The sequenced material came from PBMCs. The receptors were gathered from a boy aged 5-17 years in good health and CMV-seronegative. CDR3s include the opening cysteine and the closing phenylalanine or tryptophan. Fields, in order: J gene, V gene, D gene, CDR3 protein, CDR3 DNA. D genes are given only for firm matches.

>TRBJ1-2|TRBV30|-
CAWSRRGGYGYTF
TGTGCCTGGAGTCGTAGGGGCGGCTATGGCTACACCTTC
>TRBJ1-2|TRBV4-3|-
CASSFEGGYTF
TGCGCCAGCAGCTTTGAGGGTGGCTACACCTTC
>TRBJ2-2|TRBV7-8|TRBD2
CASRSLAGFNTGELFF
TGTGCCAGCAGATCTCTAGCGGGGTTCAACACCGGGGAGCTGTTTTTT
>TRBJ2-5|TRBV9|TRBD2
CASSVAGLAGIETQYF
TGTGCCAGCAGCGTAGCGGGACTAGCGGGGATTGAGACCCAGTACTTC
>TRBJ1-3|TRBV12-5|TRBD1
CASGLAPGTASGNTIYF
TGTGCTAGTGGTTTGGCTCCCGGGACAGCCTCTGGAAACACCATATATTTT
>TRBJ1-5|TRBV18|-
CASSRSTERPQHF
TGTGCCAGCTCTCGTTCCACCGAGAGGCCCCAGCATTTT
>TRBJ1-5|TRBV2|-
CASSAPGISNQPQHF
TGTGCCAGCAGCGCTCCAGGGATTAGCAATCAGCCCCAGCATTTT
>TRBJ2-3|TRBV12-5|-
CASAPSGTDTQYF
TGTGCTAGTGCCCCCAGCGGCACAGATACGCAGTATTTT
>TRBJ2-7|TRBV20-1|-
CSARDRPNRYF
TGCAGTGCTAGAGATAGGCCTAACAGGTACTTC
>TRBJ1-1|TRBV7-2|TRBD1
CASSLVGLGQGSTEAFF
TGTGCCAGCAGCTTAGTCGGCTTAGGACAGGGCTCCACTGAAGCTTTCTTT
>TRBJ2-7|TRBV29-1|TRBD1
CSVRPGTGGREQYF
TGCAGTGTGCGCCCCGGGACAGGGGGGCGAGAGCAGTACTTC
>TRBJ2-1|TRBV7-8|-
CASSLRVGRETDNEQFF
TGTGCCAGCAGTCTTAGGGTGGGCAGAGAGACAGACAATGAGCAGTTCTTC
>TRBJ2-6|TRBV11-2|-
CASSLLRGGGSGANVLTF
TGTGCCAGCAGCTTACTAAGGGGTGGTGGCTCTGGGGCCAACGTCCTGACTTTC
>TRBJ2-3|TRBV5-1|TRBD2
CASSLSGGVVDTQYF
TGCGCCAGCAGCTTAAGCGGGGGGGTAGTAGATACGCAGTATTTT
>TRBJ1-2|TRBV6-5|TRBD1
CASSYRDRASYTF
TGTGCCAGCAGTTACCGGGACAGGGCGAGCTACACCTTC
>TRBJ2-1|TRBV5-1|-
CASSFSSLVVSEQFF
TGCGCCAGCAGCTTTTCCAGTTTGGTTGTCAGTGAGCAGTTCTTC
>TRBJ2-5|TRBV7-3|TRBD2
CASSPVIGRGGETQYF
TGTGCCAGCAGCCCGGTGATCGGGCGGGGAGGGGAGACCCAGTACTTC
>TRBJ2-3|TRBV7-9|TRBD2
CASSLVERGSHTQYF
TGTGCCAGCAGCTTAGTAGAGCGGGGGTCCCATACGCAGTATTTT
>TRBJ1-5|TRBV6-4|-
CASSADSNQPQHF
TGTGCCAGCAGTGCCGACAGTAATCAGCCCCAGCATTTT
>TRBJ1-5|TRBV30|-
CAWSAGFGQPQHF
TGTGCCTGGAGTGCCGGGTTTGGTCAGCCCCAGCATTTT
>TRBJ1-6|TRBV28|-
CASSLSGRRSPLHF
TGTGCCAGCAGTTTATCAGGGCGACGCTCACCCCTCCACTTT
>TRBJ2-7|TRBV5-1|TRBD1
CASSSGTGLREQYF
TGCGCCAGCAGCTCTGGGACAGGGCTCCGCGAGCAGTACTTC
>TRBJ1-2|TRBV7-9|-
CASSSTMGADYGYTF
TGTGCCAGCAGCTCAACTATGGGGGCGGACTATGGCTACACCTTC
>TRBJ2-4|TRBV30|-
CAWSSGLSDIQYF
TGTGCCTGGAGCTCAGGACTTAGCGACATTCAGTACTTC
>TRBJ2-2|TRBV10-1|-
CATGRAPLNTGELFF
TGCGCCACGGGCAGGGCGCCTCTGAACACCGGGGAGCTGTTTTTT
>TRBJ2-3|TRBV7-3|-
CASSLNGQLTDTQYF
TGTGCCAGCAGCTTAAACGGACAGCTCACAGATACGCAGTATTTT